Below, 8 T cell receptor beta chains from the same sample are listed, as sequenced in a study of shared clonotypes between healthy human individuals. Sequencing used immunoSEQ multiplex PCR; TCRdb keeps in-frame clones, though not all of them. The table includes about 600,000 clones, around three quarters detected once. Sequences were obtained from PBMCs. Receptor source: a woman between 40 and 55 years old in good health. Some clones in this sample may be carry-over from other donors' samples.

The rearrangement joins TRBV4-2 to TRBJ2-1, with D unresolved. Germline V gene lookup returns CDR1 LGHNA and CDR2 YNFKEQ. The CDR3 runs 15 residues. Trimming stripped 3 bases from V and 2 bases from J, with 11 bases between. CDR3 in amino acids: CASSQDDTAYNEQFF. The CDR3 DNA sequence: TGTGCCAGCAGCCAGGACGACACGGCCTACAATGAGCAGTTCTTC.

This sequence joins TRBV27 and TRBJ2-1, with D uncertain. V lost 6 bases, J lost 2 bases, and 8 bases lay in between. The CDR3 extends over 13 amino acids. CDR1 is MNHEY and CDR2 is SMNVEV in the germline V gene (reference sequence). The CDR3 reads CASREGPYNEQFF. The CDR3 DNA is TGTGCCAGCAGGGAAGGGCCCTACAATGAGCAGTTCTTC.

This clone has at least ten counts. This chain joins TRBV10-3 and TRBJ1-1; D not resolved. Trimming removed 2 bases at V and 1 base at J, with 11 bases between. The CDR3 length is 15 residues. Looked up from germline, CDR1 is ENHRY and CDR2 is SYGVKD. The DNA of the CDR3 is TGTGCCATCAGTGAGCCGAGACGGTCGAACACTGAAGCTTTCTTT. It specifies CAISEPRRSNTEAFF.

The chain combines TRBV10-3 with TRBJ2-6; a weak D match, TRBD1 (6 bases). Trimming removed 8 bases at V and 3 bases at J, with 11 bases between. CDR1 and CDR2 (germline): ENHRY, SYGVKD. CDR3 length equals 14 residues. DNA of the CDR3: TGTGCCATCGGACAGTCTGGTGGGGCCAACGTCCTGACTTTC. This translates into CAIGQSGGANVLTF.

The CDR3 spells CASMLINEQFF. For the CDR3, the DNA is TGTGCCAGCATGCTGATTAATGAGCAGTTCTTC. The rearrangement links TRBV28 to TRBJ2-1; D gene ambiguous. CDR1 and CDR2 from the germline V gene are MDHEN and SYDVKM. The CDR3 runs 11 residues. The ends were cut back, 7 bases at V and 7 bases at J, with 8 bases in the middle.

The chain has TRBV6-5 and TRBJ2-7; 8 nucleotides match TRBD1. The CDR3 runs 15 residues. CDR1 is MNHEY and CDR2 is SVGAGI in the germline V gene. J gave up 7 bases and V 2 bases, and 10 bases lay outside the gene matches. Here the CDR3 reads CASSYDGRGLGEQYF. CDR3 bases: TGTGCCAGCAGTTACGACGGCAGGGGGCTTGGTGAGCAGTACTTC.

The chain employs TRBV10-2 and TRBJ2-1; the match to TRBD2 covers 10 bases. Germline CDR1 and CDR2: WSHSY and SAAADI. The CDR3 is made up of 16 amino acids. V lost 8 bases to trimming and J lost 2 bases; unmatched junction nucleotides: 9. In DNA, the CDR3 is TGCGCCAGCTCTAGCAGACTAGCGGGCACCTACAATGAGCAGTTCTTC. Translating it yields CASSSRLAGTYNEQFF.

In this sample, this clone turned up a few times. V gene TRBV28 combines with J gene TRBJ1-1; D is ambiguous. CDR1 and CDR2 (germline): MDHEN, SYDVKM. The CDR3 runs 14 residues. Trimming cost V 6 bases and J 1 base, with 12 bases left between them. Written as DNA, the CDR3 is TGTGCCAGCAGATACGGCCCGACGAACACTGAAGCTTTCTTT. Translated: CASRYGPTNTEAFF.